A single sample gave rise to the 27 T cell receptor beta chains below, sequenced in a study of early T cells in non-severe SARS-CoV-2 infection. In TCRdb, the 5' RACE reads were re-called with MiXCR into one record per CDR3 protein. This repertoire shows tens of thousands of distinct CDR3 sequences, around 6.5% found once; its top ten account for approximately 5%. The source material was whole blood. These receptors were collected from an adult who was a healthcare worker with PCR-confirmed SARS-CoV-2 infection or an uninfected control (not recorded which).

This clonotype has only one observation. A read error may explain this, as a much larger clone is one base away. The J gene is TRBJ2-4, the V gene TRBV29-1; D gene ambiguous. CDR1 SQVTM and CDR2 ANQGSEA come from the germline V gene. The CDR3 consists of 13 residues. Trimming took off 6 bases at V and 0 bases at J, with 9 bases between the two ends. The CDR3 spells CSVVEAAKNIQYF. CDR3 DNA: TGCAGCGTGGTTGAGGCAGCCAAAAACATTCAGTACTTC.

This clonotype was seen a few times. The J gene is TRBJ2-3, the V gene TRBV18; TRBD2 aligns across 11 bases. Germline V gene lookup returns CDR1 KGHSH and CDR2 LQKENI. V lost 8 bases, J lost 5 bases, and 0 bases stayed unmatched. This CDR3 contains 12 residues. The CDR3, as DNA: TGTGCCAGCGGACTAGCGGGAGATACGCAGTATTTT. It codes for CASGLAGDTQYF.

This clonotype was picked up many times. This chain connects TRBV12-3 or TRBV12-4 to TRBJ2-5, with 7 bases fitting TRBD1. With 5 bases clipped from V and 1 base from J, the junction kept 4 bases outside the gene matches. The CDR3 length is 14 residues. Here the CDR3 DNA reads TGTGCCAGCAGTCGGACAGGCACCCAAGAGACCCAGTACTTC. Residues: CASSRTGTQETQYF.

This clonotype has only one observation. This rearrangement joins TRBV7-2 to TRBJ2-7; TRBD2 matches at 10 bases. CDR1 is SGHTA and CDR2 is FQGNSA in the germline V gene. Germline trimming cut 7 bases from V and 2 bases from J; bases unmatched to any gene: 11. CDR3 length: 16 amino acids. CDR3 sequence (DNA): TGTGCCAGCACCGACGTAGCGGGAGGCAGGCCCTACGAGCAGTACTTC. It translates to CASTDVAGGRPYEQYF.

This clonotype appeared many times. The chain joins TRBV9 to TRBJ2-3; D ambiguous. The CDR3 loop spans 14 amino acids. V lost 0 bases and J 4 bases, leaving 9 bases between the germline ends. Germline V gene data show CDR1 as SGDLS and CDR2 as YYNGEE. This CDR3 reads CASSVGVRPDTQYF. CDR3 DNA sequence: TGTGCCAGCAGCGTAGGGGTCCGCCCAGATACGCAGTATTTT.

Many counts were recorded for this clonotype. The chain has TRBV30 and TRBJ2-4; D not resolved. Trimming stripped 2 bases from V and 3 bases from J, with 8 bases between. CDR1 GTSNPN and CDR2 SVGIG come from the germline V gene (reference sequence). This CDR3 contains 13 residues. DNA of the CDR3: TGTGCCTGGAGTAACAGCTTCAAAAACATTCAGTACTTC. The encoded protein is CAWSNSFKNIQYF.

This clonotype came up many times. The rearrangement joins TRBV7-2 to TRBJ2-1; tentative D call: TRBD2 (5 bases). The germline V gene encodes CDR1 SGHTA and CDR2 FQGNSA. Trimming removed 4 bases at V and 8 bases at J, with 18 bases between. The CDR3 is 15 residues long. The CDR3 is CASSSHMSGGDEQFF. DNA for the CDR3: TGTGCCAGCAGCTCCCACATGTCTGGAGGAGATGAGCAGTTCTTC.

The table lists this clonotype with many counts. This rearrangement joins TRBV11-2 to TRBJ2-1, with TRBD2 identical over 12 bases. V dropped 6 bases and J dropped 10; count of bases not matched to a gene: 4. Looked up from germline, CDR1 is SGHAT and CDR2 is FQNNGV. The CDR3 consists of 13 residues. CDR3 DNA sequence: TGTGCCAGCAGGACTAGCGGGAGCGGGGAGCAGTTCTTC. Translation gives CASRTSGSGEQFF.

This chain connects TRBV28 to TRBJ2-1; 8 bases map to TRBD2. Germline V CDR1 and CDR2: MDHEN, SYDVKM. The CDR3 has 15 amino acids. V was pared by 4 bases and J by 3 bases, with 5 bases of the junction left unmatched. CDR3 sequence reads: CASSYKRGFYNEQFF. CDR3 coding DNA: TGTGCCAGCAGTTATAAGCGGGGGTTCTACAATGAGCAGTTCTTC.

This clonotype was detected ten times or more. The chain has TRBV20-1 and TRBJ2-1; the match to TRBD2 covers 9 bases. J gave up 8 bases and V 5 bases, and 10 bases lay outside the gene matches. Germline V CDR1 and CDR2: DFQATT, SNEGSKA (reference sequence). The CDR3 length is 14 residues. CDR3 nucleotide sequence: TGCAGTGCTGGAGGGGTAGCGGGAGAAGATGAGCAGTTCTTC. This translates into CSAGGVAGEDEQFF.

This clonotype was seen a handful of times. V usage is TRBV9 and J usage is TRBJ1-6; D uncertain. The CDR3 contains 12 residues. V lost 3 bases and J 5 bases, leaving 3 bases between the germline ends. Germline V CDR1 and CDR2: SGDLS, YYNGEE. The CDR3 reads CASSGHNSPLHF. The CDR3 bases are TGTGCCAGCAGCGGACATAATTCACCCCTCCACTTT.

The sample holds a few counts of this clonotype. The V call is TRBV27, the J call TRBJ2-7, with TRBD2 matching over 8 bases. CDR1 and CDR2 (germline): MNHEY, SMNVEV (reference sequence). Trimming took 4 bases from V and 2 from J; bases not matched to a gene: 7. CDR3 length: 15 residues. CDR3 loop: CASSSPAGGTYEQYF. CDR3 coding DNA: TGTGCCAGCAGTTCACCGGCGGGAGGAACCTACGAGCAGTACTTC.

In this sample, this clonotype turned up many times. This rearrangement joins TRBV20-1 to TRBJ2-5, with 12 bases lining up with TRBD2. Trimming removed 0 bases from V and 4 bases from J; junction bases left unmatched: 9. CDR3 length equals 17 residues. The germline V gene encodes CDR1 DFQATT and CDR2 SNEGSKA (reference sequence). The CDR3 DNA reads TGCAGTGCTAGAGATGGACTAGCGGGATCTGTCAGAGAGACCCAGTACTTC. Translated: CSARDGLAGSVRETQYF.

This clonotype was counted many times. The chain joins TRBV10-3 to TRBJ2-1, with 13 positions matching TRBD2. The V and J ends lost 3 bases and 2 bases, in that order; junction bases with no gene match: 1. CDR3 size: 16 residues. The germline V gene has CDR1 ENHRY and CDR2 SYGVKD. The CDR3 DNA reads as TGTGCCATCAGTGAAGGACTAGCGGGAGCCTACAATGAGCAGTTCTTC. Translation: CAISEGLAGAYNEQFF.

This clonotype was found many times. V and J are TRBV27 and TRBJ2-1; 7 bases map to TRBD2. The CDR3 has 15 amino acids. CDR1 MNHEY and CDR2 SMNVEV come from the germline V gene (reference sequence). The J segment lost 0 bases and the V segment lost 2 bases, leaving 1 base of the junction unmatched. The CDR3 region is CASSLPSGSYNEQFF. The CDR3 DNA reads TGTGCCAGCAGTTTACCTAGCGGCTCCTACAATGAGCAGTTCTTC.

This clonotype was counted many times. V is TRBV18 and J is TRBJ1-1; 7 bases align to TRBD1. Germline CDR1 and CDR2: KGHSH and LQKENI. Trimming took 5 bases from V and 5 from J; bases not matched to a gene: 5. The CDR3 contains 13 residues. The CDR3 spells CASSGPGGTEAFF. The CDR3 DNA reads as TGTGCCAGCTCAGGTCCAGGGGGAACTGAAGCTTTCTTT.

Sample share makes this clonotype medium-sized. The chain recombines TRBV6-5 with TRBJ2-2; 7 nucleotides align to TRBD2. The V gene's germline CDR1 is MNHEY and CDR2 SVGAGI. The CDR3 length is 15 residues. V dropped 6 bases and J dropped 0; count of bases not matched to a gene: 4. The CDR3 sequence is CASRAGRPNTGELFF. In nucleotides, the CDR3 is TGTGCCAGCAGAGCGGGGAGACCGAACACCGGGGAGCTGTTTTTT.

V and J are TRBV20-1 and TRBJ2-1; D could derive from TRBD1 or TRBD2 (5 bases each). The V end was cut by 7 bases, the J end by 13 bases, with 14 bases between. The CDR3 runs to 10 residues. Germline V lookup: CDR1 DFQATT, CDR2 SNEGSKA (reference sequence). CDR3 residues: CSGGDRPQFF. CDR3 coding DNA: TGCAGTGGTGGGGACCGCCCCCAGTTCTTC.

This clonotype was found a few times. The CDR3 reads CASSLTGETEAFF. In DNA, the CDR3 is TGTGCCAGCAGTCTGACAGGGGAGACTGAAGCTTTCTTT. The chain combines TRBV12-3 or TRBV12-4 with TRBJ1-1; 8 bases are a match to TRBD1. CDR3 length: 13 amino acids. V gave up 5 bases and J gave up 5 bases; unmatched junction bases: 4.

This clonotype was counted many times. The rearrangement uses TRBV28 and TRBJ1-1; 9 nucleotides align to TRBD1. J was trimmed by 6 bases and V by 5 bases; bases with no gene match: 7. This CDR3 spans 14 amino acids. Germline V gene lookup returns CDR1 MDHEN and CDR2 SYDVKM. This CDR3 is CASSLGTGFPEAFF. The DNA of the CDR3 is TGTGCCAGCAGTCTCGGGACAGGGTTCCCTGAAGCTTTCTTT.

This clonotype appeared many times. The gene calls are TRBV27 and TRBJ2-3; 8 nucleotides line up with TRBD2. The CDR3 is 16 amino acids. V lost 6 bases, J lost 2 bases, and 10 bases stayed unmatched. Germline lookup yields CDR1 MNHEY and CDR2 SMNVEV (reference sequence). The CDR3 loop reads CASRARAGGPTDTQYF. CDR3 in DNA: TGTGCCAGCAGAGCCCGGGCGGGAGGACCCACAGATACGCAGTATTTT.

The table lists this clonotype with many counts. The V and J genes are TRBV11-2 and TRBJ2-3; D gene ambiguous. Germline CDR1 and CDR2: SGHAT and FQNNGV. The CDR3 covers 14 residues. V was pared by 4 bases and J by 4 bases, with 12 bases between. CDR3 sequence: CASSSYLLPDTQYF. The DNA of the CDR3 is TGTGCCAGCAGCTCATACCTACTCCCAGATACGCAGTATTTT.

This clonotype was seen at least ten times. This chain connects TRBV27 to TRBJ2-3, with a weak D call TRBD2 (7 bases). V gave up 6 bases and J gave up 4 bases, with 17 bases separating them. This CDR3 contains 15 residues. CDR1 and CDR2 from the germline V gene are MNHEY and SMNVEV (reference sequence). The CDR3 region has the DNA TGTGCCAGCAGCCCCCTGGGGGAGGGGGCAGATACGCAGTATTTT. Translated: CASSPLGEGADTQYF.

This clonotype came up many times. This chain uses TRBV20-1 with TRBJ2-7, with 8 bases identical to TRBD2. Germline loops: CDR1 DFQATT, CDR2 SNEGSKA (reference sequence). The length of the CDR3 is 14 residues. With 5 bases clipped from V and 3 bases from J, the junction kept 9 bases outside the gene matches. This CDR3 is CSAGRETSDYEQYF. CDR3 coding DNA: TGCAGTGCTGGAAGGGAGACTAGCGACTACGAGCAGTACTTC.

There are many counts of this clonotype. The chain is built from TRBV12-3 or TRBV12-4 and TRBJ1-1, with D possibly matching TRBD1 (6 bases). Trimming pared 1 base from V and 4 bases from J, leaving 7 bases between. The CDR3 consists of 13 residues. CDR3 coding DNA: TGTGCCAGCAGTTTAGGAGGGGGCACTGAAGCTTTCTTT. Translating it yields CASSLGGGTEAFF.

This clonotype was counted ten times or more. This chain connects TRBV28 to TRBJ1-6, with 7 bases that match TRBD1. Germline V CDR1 and CDR2: MDHEN, SYDVKM. The trim removed 5 bases at V and 11 bases at J, leaving 6 bases unmatched. This CDR3 is built from 13 residues. The CDR3 loop is CASSRGTATPLHF. The CDR3 coding sequence is TGTGCCAGCAGTCGAGGGACAGCGACACCCCTCCACTTT.

This clonotype was seen ten or more times. V gene TRBV20-1 combines with J gene TRBJ2-5; 8 nucleotides line up with TRBD2. This CDR3 is 16 amino acids long. V lost 3 bases, J lost 5 bases, and 14 bases stayed unmatched. Germline V CDR1 and CDR2: DFQATT, SNEGSKA (reference sequence). The CDR3 DNA sequence: TGCAGTGCTAGCCGGGCGGGAGGCGTAAGTGCGGAGACCCAGTACTTC. It codes for CSASRAGGVSAETQYF.